This T cell receptor beta chain was captured by sequencing in a study of T-cell reconstitution after alpha-beta-depleted transplantation in children. This clonotype was found many times. The length of the CDR3 is 13 residues. Germline V gives CDR1 SGHRS, CDR2 YFSETQ. V was pared by 4 bases and J by 4 bases, with 11 bases between. Molecular barcoding with unique molecular identifiers was used for the TCRbeta library. Each CDR3 protein gets one entry after TCRdb re-called the PCR reads with MiXCR. Of 400,000 to 550,000 distinct CDR3 sequences in the sample, 8% to 11% were seen once. This clonotype was sampled from a child younger than 10 with inherited bone marrow failure, due to receive a stem cell transplant. The sample here was PBMCs, taken before TCRalphabeta/CD19-depleted stem cell transplant. The chain links TRBV5-1 to TRBJ1-2; the D is unclear. DNA for the CDR3: TGCGCCAGCAGCACCGGGAACTTCTATGGCTACACCTTC. It specifies CASSTGNFYGYTF.